A single T cell receptor beta chain is shown here with its context. The sample belongs to a study of blood T cell repertoires in COVID-19. Background on the study: The United States, Italy and Spain supplied acute and convalescent COVID-19 samples.

Trimming pared 8 bases from V and 4 bases from J, leaving 23 bases between. The CDR3 is 16 residues long. Germline V gives CDR1 LGHNA, CDR2 YSLEER. As processed by the authors: Amplified reference gene primers provided the basis for estimating nucleated cell counts. Profiled with immunoSEQ multiplex PCR; TCRdb holds only in-frame clones, not every one. V, J and clone size are those of that table, while D and trimming were read from the DNA. Of more than 300,000 clones listed, about 93% are singletons. This TCR derives from a woman between 18 and 30 years old who had recovered from COVID-19. This rearrangement joins TRBV4-3 to TRBJ1-2, with a tentative D call TRBD1 (6 bases). Sequences were obtained from peripheral blood. CDR3 coding DNA: TGCGCCAGCGCAGACGACAGGCCTACCCCCGTCTATGGCTACACCTTC. Translated: CASADDRPTPVYGYTF.